Below, one T cell receptor beta chain is given with its context. V was trimmed by 2 bases and J by 3 bases, leaving 8 bases between them. This CDR3 contains 13 residues. Germline CDR1 MDHEN, CDR2 SYDVKM. This record comes from a study of shared clonotypes between healthy human individuals. Assay used: immunoSEQ multiplex PCR; TCRdb lists only in-frame clones, some missing. The table has 2 million to 3 million clones, over 85% seen once. This rearrangement joins TRBV28 to TRBJ2-7; D unresolved. This sequence was found in a man in his late teens or twenties in good health. Some clones in this sample may be carry-over from other donors' samples. The sample consisted of naive CD4+ T cells from PBMCs. The subset denotes: CD45RA+ positively selected. In DNA form, the CDR3 reads TGTGCCAGCAGTTTAGAATGGAGCTACGAGCAGTACTTC. Protein: CASSLEWSYEQYF.